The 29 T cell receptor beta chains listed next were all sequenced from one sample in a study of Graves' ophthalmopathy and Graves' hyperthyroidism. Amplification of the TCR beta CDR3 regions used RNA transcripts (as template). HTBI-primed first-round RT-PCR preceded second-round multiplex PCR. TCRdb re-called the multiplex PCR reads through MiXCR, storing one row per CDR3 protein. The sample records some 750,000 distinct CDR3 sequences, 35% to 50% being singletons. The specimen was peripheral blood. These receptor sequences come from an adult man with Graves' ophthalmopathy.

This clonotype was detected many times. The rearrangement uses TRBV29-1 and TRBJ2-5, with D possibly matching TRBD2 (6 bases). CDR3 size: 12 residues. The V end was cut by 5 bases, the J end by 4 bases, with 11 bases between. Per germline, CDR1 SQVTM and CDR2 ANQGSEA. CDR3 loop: CSVLWRAETQYF. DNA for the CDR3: TGCAGCGTTCTCTGGAGGGCAGAGACCCAGTACTTC. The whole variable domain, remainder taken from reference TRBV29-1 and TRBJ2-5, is SAVISQKPSRDICQRGTSLTIQCQVDSQVTMMFWYRQQPGQSLTLIATANQGSEATYESGFVIDKFPISRPNLTFSTLTVSNMSPEDSSIYLCSVLWRAETQYFGPGTRLLVL.

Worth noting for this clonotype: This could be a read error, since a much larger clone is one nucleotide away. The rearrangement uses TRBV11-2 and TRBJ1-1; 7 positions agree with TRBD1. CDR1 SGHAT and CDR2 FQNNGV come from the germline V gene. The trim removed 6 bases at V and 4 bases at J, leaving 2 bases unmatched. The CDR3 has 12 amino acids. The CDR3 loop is CASREGATEAFF. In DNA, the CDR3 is TGTGCCAGCAGGGAGGGGGCCACTGAAGCTTTCTTT.

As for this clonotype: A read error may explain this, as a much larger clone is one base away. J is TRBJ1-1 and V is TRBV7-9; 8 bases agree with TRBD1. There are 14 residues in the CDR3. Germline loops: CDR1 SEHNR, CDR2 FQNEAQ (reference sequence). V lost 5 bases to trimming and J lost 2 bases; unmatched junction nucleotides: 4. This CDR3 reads CASSAAGGNTEAFF. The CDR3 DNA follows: TGTGCCAGCAGCGCGGCAGGGGGCAACACTGAAGCTTTCTTT.

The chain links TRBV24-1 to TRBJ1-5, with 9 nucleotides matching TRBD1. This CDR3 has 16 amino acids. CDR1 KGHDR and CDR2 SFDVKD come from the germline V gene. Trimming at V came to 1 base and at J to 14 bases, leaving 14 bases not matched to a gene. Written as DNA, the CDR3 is TGTGCCACCAGTGATTTTCCCGGGACAGGGAGTCGCAATGAGCATTTT. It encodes CATSDFPGTGSRNEHF.

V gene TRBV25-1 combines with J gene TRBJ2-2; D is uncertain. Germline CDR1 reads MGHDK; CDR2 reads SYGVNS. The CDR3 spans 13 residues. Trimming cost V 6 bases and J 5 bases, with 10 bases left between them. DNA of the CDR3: TGTGCCAGCAGCGCCCTAGTGACCGGGGAGCTGTTTTTT. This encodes CASSALVTGELFF.

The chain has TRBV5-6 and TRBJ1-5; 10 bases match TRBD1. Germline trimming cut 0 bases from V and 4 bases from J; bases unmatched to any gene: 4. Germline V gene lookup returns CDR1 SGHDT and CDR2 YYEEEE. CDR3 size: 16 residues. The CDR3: CASSLAGQGKNQPQHF. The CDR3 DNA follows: TGTGCCAGCAGCTTGGCGGGACAGGGGAAAAATCAGCCCCAGCATTTT.

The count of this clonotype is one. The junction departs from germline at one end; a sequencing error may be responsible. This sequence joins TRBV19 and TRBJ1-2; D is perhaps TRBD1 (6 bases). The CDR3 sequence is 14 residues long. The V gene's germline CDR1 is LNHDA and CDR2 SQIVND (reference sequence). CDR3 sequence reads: CASSIVQGSYGHTF. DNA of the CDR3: TGTGCCAGTAGTATAGTTCAGGGGAGCTATGGCCACACCTTC.

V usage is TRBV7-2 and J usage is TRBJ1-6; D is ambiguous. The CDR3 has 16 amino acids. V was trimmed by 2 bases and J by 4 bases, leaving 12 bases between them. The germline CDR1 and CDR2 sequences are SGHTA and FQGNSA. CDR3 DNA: TGTGCCAGCAGCTTACAAAGACCCGAATATAATTCACCCCTCCACTTT. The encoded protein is CASSLQRPEYNSPLHF.

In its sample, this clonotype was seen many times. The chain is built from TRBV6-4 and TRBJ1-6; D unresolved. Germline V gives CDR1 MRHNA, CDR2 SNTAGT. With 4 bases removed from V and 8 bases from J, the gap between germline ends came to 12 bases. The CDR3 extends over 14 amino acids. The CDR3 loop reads CASSARSGDSPLHF. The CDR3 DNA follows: TGTGCCAGCAGTGCAAGGTCTGGAGATTCACCCCTCCACTTT.

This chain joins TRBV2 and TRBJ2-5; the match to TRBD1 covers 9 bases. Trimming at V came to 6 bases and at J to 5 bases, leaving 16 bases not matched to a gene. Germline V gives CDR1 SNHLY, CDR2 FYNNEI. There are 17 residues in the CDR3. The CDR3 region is CASSDLQGARPQETQYF. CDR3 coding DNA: TGTGCCAGCAGCGACCTACAGGGGGCGCGGCCCCAGGAGACCCAGTACTTC.

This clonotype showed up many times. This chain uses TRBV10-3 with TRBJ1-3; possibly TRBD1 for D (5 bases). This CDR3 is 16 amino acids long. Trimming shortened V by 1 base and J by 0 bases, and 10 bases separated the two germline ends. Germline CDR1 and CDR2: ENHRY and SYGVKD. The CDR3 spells CAISELGALSGNTIYF. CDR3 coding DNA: TGTGCCATCAGTGAGTTAGGGGCTCTCTCTGGAAACACCATATATTTT.

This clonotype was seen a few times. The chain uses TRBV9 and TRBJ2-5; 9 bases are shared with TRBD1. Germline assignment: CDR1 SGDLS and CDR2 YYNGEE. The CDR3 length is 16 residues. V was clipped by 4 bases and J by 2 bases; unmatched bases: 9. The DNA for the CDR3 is TGTGCCAGCAGCCCAGCTCTGGGACAGGGACAAGAGACCCAGTACTTC. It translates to CASSPALGQGQETQYF.

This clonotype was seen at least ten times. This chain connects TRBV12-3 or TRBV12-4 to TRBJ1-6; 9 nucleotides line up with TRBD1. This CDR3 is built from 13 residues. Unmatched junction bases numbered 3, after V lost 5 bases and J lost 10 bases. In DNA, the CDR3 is TGTGCCAGCAGTCGACAGGGGGGGTCACCCCTCCACTTT. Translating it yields CASSRQGGSPLHF.

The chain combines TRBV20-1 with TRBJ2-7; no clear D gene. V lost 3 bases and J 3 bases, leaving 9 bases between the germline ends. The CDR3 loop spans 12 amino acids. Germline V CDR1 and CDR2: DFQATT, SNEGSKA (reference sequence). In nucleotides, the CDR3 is TGCAGTGCTAGTCGGACGAGCTACGAGCAGTACTTC. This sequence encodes CSASRTSYEQYF.

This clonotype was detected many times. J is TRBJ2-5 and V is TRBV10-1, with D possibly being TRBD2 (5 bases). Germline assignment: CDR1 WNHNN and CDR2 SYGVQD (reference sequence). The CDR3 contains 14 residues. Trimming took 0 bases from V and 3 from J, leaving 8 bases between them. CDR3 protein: CASSESGREETQYF. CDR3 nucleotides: TGCGCCAGCAGTGAGTCAGGGCGGGAAGAGACCCAGTACTTC.

The CDR3 here is CASSVNWDQPQHF. As DNA, the CDR3 is TGTGCCAGCAGTGTGAATTGGGATCAGCCCCAGCATTTT. V usage is TRBV6-1 and J usage is TRBJ1-5; the D is unclear. CDR3 length equals 13 residues. V gave up 4 bases and J gave up 5 bases, with 9 bases separating them. The V gene's germline CDR1 is MNHNS and CDR2 SASEGT.

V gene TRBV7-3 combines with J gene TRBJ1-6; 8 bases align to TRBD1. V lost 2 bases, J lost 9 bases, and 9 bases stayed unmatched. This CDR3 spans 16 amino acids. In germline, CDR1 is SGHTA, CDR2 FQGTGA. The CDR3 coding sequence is TGTGCCAGCAGCTTAGGGAAGACAGGGGTTTTTTCACCCCTCCACTTT. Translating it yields CASSLGKTGVFSPLHF.

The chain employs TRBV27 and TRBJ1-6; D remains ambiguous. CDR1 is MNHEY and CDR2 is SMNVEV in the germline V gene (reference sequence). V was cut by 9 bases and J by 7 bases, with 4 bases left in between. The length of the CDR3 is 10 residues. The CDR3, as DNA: TGTGCCAGGAGGAATTCACCCCTCCACTTT. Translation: CARRNSPLHF.

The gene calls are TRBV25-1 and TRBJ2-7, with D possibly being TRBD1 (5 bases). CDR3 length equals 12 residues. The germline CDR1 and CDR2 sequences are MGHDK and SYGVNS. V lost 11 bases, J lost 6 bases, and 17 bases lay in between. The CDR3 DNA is TGTGCCTGGAGTCAGGGTTCGAGCGAGCAGTACTTC. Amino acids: CAWSQGSSEQYF.

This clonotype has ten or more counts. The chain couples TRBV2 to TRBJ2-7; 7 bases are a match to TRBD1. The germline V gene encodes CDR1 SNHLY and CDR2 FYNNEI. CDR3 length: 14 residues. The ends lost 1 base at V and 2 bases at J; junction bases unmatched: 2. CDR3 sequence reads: CASSEEGAPYEQYF. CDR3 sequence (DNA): TGTGCCAGCAGTGAAGAGGGGGCCCCCTACGAGCAGTACTTC.

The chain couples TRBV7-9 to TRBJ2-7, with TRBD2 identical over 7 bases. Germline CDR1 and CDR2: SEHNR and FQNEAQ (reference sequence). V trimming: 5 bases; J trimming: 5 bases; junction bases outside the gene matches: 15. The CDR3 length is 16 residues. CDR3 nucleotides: TGTGCCAGCAGCCCACGAGCCGGGAGGACCGTGAACGAGCAGTACTTC. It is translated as CASSPRAGRTVNEQYF.

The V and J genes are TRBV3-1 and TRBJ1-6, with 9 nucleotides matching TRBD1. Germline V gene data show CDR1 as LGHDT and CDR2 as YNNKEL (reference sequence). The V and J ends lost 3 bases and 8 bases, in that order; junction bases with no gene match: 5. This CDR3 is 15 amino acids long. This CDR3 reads CASSQRDREDSPLHF. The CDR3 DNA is TGTGCCAGCAGCCAGCGGGACAGGGAGGATTCACCCCTCCACTTT.

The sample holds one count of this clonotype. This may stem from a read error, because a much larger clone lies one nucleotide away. CDR3 region: CASSFGSEELFF. The CDR3 DNA reads as TGTGCCAGCAGCTTTGGGAGTGAAGAACTGTTTTTT. The V gene is TRBV7-9, the J gene TRBJ1-4, with no clear D. This CDR3 contains 12 residues. CDR1 and CDR2 from the germline V gene are SEHNR and FQNEAQ (reference sequence).

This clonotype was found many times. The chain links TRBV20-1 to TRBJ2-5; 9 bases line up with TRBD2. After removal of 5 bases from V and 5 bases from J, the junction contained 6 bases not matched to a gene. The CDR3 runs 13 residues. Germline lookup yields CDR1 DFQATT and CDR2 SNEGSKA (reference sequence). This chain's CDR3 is CSAPTSGLETQYF. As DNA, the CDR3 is TGCAGTGCTCCCACTAGCGGGTTGGAGACCCAGTACTTC.

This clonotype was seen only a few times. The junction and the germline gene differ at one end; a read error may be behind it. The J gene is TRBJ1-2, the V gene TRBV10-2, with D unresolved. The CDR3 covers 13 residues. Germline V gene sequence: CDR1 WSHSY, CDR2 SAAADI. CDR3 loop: CASSYGSTYGYTF. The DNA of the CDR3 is TGTGCCAGCAGTTACGGGAGTACATATGGCTACACCTTC.

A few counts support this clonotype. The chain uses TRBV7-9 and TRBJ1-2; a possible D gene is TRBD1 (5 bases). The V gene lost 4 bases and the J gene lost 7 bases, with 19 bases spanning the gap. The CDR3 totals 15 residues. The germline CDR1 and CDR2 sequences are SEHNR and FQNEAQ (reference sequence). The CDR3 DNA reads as TGTGCCAGCAGCTCCCTCCGTCGGGGGTTCTCTGGCTACACCTTC. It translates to CASSSLRRGFSGYTF.

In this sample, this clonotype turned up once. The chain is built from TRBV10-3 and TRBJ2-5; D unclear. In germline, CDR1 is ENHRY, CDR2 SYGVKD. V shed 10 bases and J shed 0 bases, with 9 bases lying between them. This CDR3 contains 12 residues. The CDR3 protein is CASTEYQETQYF. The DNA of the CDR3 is TGTGCCAGCACCGAGTACCAAGAGACCCAGTACTTC.

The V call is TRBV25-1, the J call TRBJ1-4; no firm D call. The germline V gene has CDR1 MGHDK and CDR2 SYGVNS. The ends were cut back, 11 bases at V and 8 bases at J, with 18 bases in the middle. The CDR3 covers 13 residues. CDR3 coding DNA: TGTGCCTGGAGTGAAGGTCTCGGGGAAAAACTGTTTTTT. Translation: CAWSEGLGEKLFF.

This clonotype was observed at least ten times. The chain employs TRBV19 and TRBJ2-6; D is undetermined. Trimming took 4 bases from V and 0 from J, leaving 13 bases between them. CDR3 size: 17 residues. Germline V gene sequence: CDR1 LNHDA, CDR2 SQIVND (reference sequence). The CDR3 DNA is TGTGCCAGTAGTACGGGCGGAGTCCTCTCTGGGGCCAACGTCCTGACTTTC. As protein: CASSTGGVLSGANVLTF.